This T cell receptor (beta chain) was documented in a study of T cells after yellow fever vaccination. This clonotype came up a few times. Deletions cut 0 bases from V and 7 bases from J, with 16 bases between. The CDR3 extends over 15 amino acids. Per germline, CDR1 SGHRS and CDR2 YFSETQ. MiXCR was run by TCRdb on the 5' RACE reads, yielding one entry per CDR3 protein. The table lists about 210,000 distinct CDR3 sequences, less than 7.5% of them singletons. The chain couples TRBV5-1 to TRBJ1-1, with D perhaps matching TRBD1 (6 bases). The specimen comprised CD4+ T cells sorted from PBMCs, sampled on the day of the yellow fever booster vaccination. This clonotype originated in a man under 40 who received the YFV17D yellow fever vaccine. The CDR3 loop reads CASSLATRGGGEAFF. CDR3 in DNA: TGCGCCAGCAGCTTGGCCACTAGGGGAGGGGGTGAAGCTTTCTTT.